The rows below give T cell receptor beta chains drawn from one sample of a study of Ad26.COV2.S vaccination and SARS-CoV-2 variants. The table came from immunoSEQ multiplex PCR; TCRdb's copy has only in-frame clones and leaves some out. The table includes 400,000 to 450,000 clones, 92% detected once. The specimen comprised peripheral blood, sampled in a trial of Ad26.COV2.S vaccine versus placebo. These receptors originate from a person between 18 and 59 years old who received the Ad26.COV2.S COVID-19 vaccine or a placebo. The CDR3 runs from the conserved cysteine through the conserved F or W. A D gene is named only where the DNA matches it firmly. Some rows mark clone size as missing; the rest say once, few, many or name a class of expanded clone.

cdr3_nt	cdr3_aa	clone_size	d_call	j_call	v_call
TGTGCCAGCACCCCGGGGCAGGGGTCCACAGATACGCAGTATTTT	CASTPGQGSTDTQYF	.	.	TRBJ2-3	TRBV5-4
TGTGCCAGCAGTTACTCTTGGGGGCGGGAGACCCAGTACTTC	CASSYSWGRETQYF	.	.	TRBJ2-5	TRBV6-6
TGTGCCAGCAGCAAAGTGGAGGGGGCCCGTTGTGTCTTGAACACTGAAGCTTTCTTT	CASSKVEGARCVLNTEAFF	.	.	TRBJ1-1	TRBV21-1
TGTGCCACCAGCAGAGCCGGGACAGCGAACACTGAAGCTTTCTTT	CATSRAGTANTEAFF	.	TRBD1	TRBJ1-1	TRBV15
TGTGCCAGCAGCGAGGGGACAGGATACTACGAGCAGTACTTC	CASSEGTGYYEQYF	.	TRBD1	TRBJ2-7	TRBV6-2/TRBV6-3
TGTGCCAGCAGTTACGGAGTTGCGAGGGGGCAAAACGAGCAGTACTTC	CASSYGVARGQNEQYF	few	TRBD1	TRBJ2-7	TRBV6-5
TGTGCCAGTAGTTGGGACAAAAACACAGATACGCAGTATTTT	CASSWDKNTDTQYF	.	.	TRBJ2-3	TRBV19
TGTGCCAGCAGTACTAGGAGTTACACAGATACGCAGTATTTT	CASSTRSYTDTQYF	.	.	TRBJ2-3	TRBV6-2/TRBV6-3
TGCGCCAGCAGCCGCACAGCTAACACTGAAGCTTTCTTT	CASSRTANTEAFF	.	.	TRBJ1-1	TRBV4-1
TGTGCCAGCAGTCGAATAGTCGGGGAGCTGTTTTTT	CASSRIVGELFF	.	.	TRBJ2-2	TRBV6-2/TRBV6-3
TGTGCCAGCAGTGACTCTGGCACCCTCGGGGATACGCAGTATTTT	CASSDSGTLGDTQYF	.	.	TRBJ2-3	TRBV6-4
TGTGCCAGCTCACCTGGAACTTTCTACGAGCAGTACTTC	CASSPGTFYEQYF	once	.	TRBJ2-7	TRBV18
TGTGCCATCAGAAGGGGACAGCCCCAGCATTTT	CAIRRGQPQHF	few	.	TRBJ1-5	TRBV10-3
TGCAGCGTTGATGCCCCGGGACAGGGTGACCTTAAGCAGTTCTTC	CSVDAPGQGDLKQFF	.	TRBD1	TRBJ2-1	TRBV29-1
TGTGCCAGCAGCCCCCGGGACAGGGGGCGTACTAATGAAAAACTGTTTTTT	CASSPRDRGRTNEKLFF	.	TRBD1	TRBJ1-4	TRBV7-2
TGTGCCAGCAGGGAGAATGAAAAACTGTTTTTT	CASRENEKLFF	once	.	TRBJ1-4	TRBV6-5
TGTGCCAGCAGCTTAGCGGGGGGCTTCGGGGAGCTGTTTTTT	CASSLAGGFGELFF	.	.	TRBJ2-2	TRBV7-2
TGCGCCAGCAGCTTGGGACCGACCGGGGAGCTGTTTTTT	CASSLGPTGELFF	.	.	TRBJ2-2	TRBV5-1
TGTGCCTGGACGGAGGGCGGGGTGAACACTGAAGCTTTCTTT	CAWTEGGVNTEAFF	once	.	TRBJ1-1	TRBV30
TGTGCCAGCAGTTTCCAAAGGGGGGCGTGGGAGCAGTACTTC	CASSFQRGAWEQYF	.	.	TRBJ2-7	TRBV6-6
TGTGCCAGCAGCCTTTCCGGGACTCGCCCCTATGGCTACACCTTC	CASSLSGTRPYGYTF	.	.	TRBJ1-2	TRBV3-1/TRBV3-2
TGTGCCAGCAGTGGCTTGCGGAGCAGCACAGATACGCAGTATTTT	CASSGLRSSTDTQYF	.	.	TRBJ2-3	TRBV2
TGTGCCAGCAGTCACCGGCGGGGGGGCGATGAGCAGTTCTTC	CASSHRRGGDEQFF	.	TRBD2	TRBJ2-1	TRBV5-4
TGTGCCTGGCCCCCGGACAGGGGGCTTGGTCAGCCCCAGCATTTT	CAWPPDRGLGQPQHF	.	TRBD1	TRBJ1-5	TRBV30
TGTGCCAGCAGCCAAACAGATACGCAGTATTTT	CASSQTDTQYF	.	.	TRBJ2-3	TRBV3-1/TRBV3-2
TGCGCCAGCAGCCTGGTAACGGACTACGAGCAGTACTTC	CASSLVTDYEQYF	.	.	TRBJ2-7	TRBV4-3
TGTGCCAGCAGCTTGGTTCGGTTCGGCGGAGGCTCCTACAATGAGCAGTTCTTC	CASSLVRFGGGSYNEQFF	.	.	TRBJ2-1	TRBV5-6
TGTGCCAGTAGTAATAGGGTTGGGGAGACCCAGTACTTC	CASSNRVGETQYF	.	.	TRBJ2-5	TRBV19
TGTGCCAGTAGTACCCCGGGCGCGTCACCCCTCCACTTT	CASSTPGASPLHF	.	.	TRBJ1-6	TRBV19